What follows describes a single T cell receptor beta chain. Its antigen remains unidentified. The data belong to a study of cytomegalovirus exposure and HLA in healthy donors. Study-wide results and limits: Analysis performed later showed TCR beta chains linked to HLA being more clonally expanded than equally common others. A few chains tied to CMV proved CMV antigen-specific in vitro. Upon later analysis, TCR association rates were observed to vary by HLA locus, being highest for DRB1 and lowest for HLA-C. TCR beta chains numbering roughly 150 were designated cytomegalovirus-associated.

PCR involved 60 Vbeta and 13 Jbeta primers. Sequencing was performed with immunoSEQ multiplex PCR; in TCRdb, only in-frame clones are kept and a portion is missing. Among 170,000 or so clones listed, 70% to 80% were seen once. Germline loops: CDR1 GTSNPN, CDR2 SVGIG (reference sequence). V lost 1 base and J 3 bases, leaving 10 bases between the germline ends. The length of the CDR3 is 14 residues. The chain employs TRBV30 and TRBJ2-1, with D tentatively TRBD2 (5 bases). The source material was PBMCs. The sequence derives from a male donor in good health and CMV-seronegative. This CDR3 reads CAWSEGSVYNEQFF. CDR3 bases: TGTGCCTGGAGTGAAGGTAGCGTCTACAATGAGCAGTTCTTC. The variable domain in full, completed from reference TRBV30 and TRBJ2-1, reads SQTIHQWPATLVQPVGSPLSLECTVEGTSNPNLYWYRQAAGRGLQLLFYSVGIGQISSEVPQNLSASRPQDRQFILSSKKLLLSDSGFYLCAWSEGSVYNEQFFGPGTRLTVL.